This T cell receptor beta chain appears in the sequencing data of a study of OX40 agonist ivuxolimab in advanced cancers. Assay: immunoSEQ multiplex PCR; the TCRdb copy retains only in-frame clones and omits some. Seen here are about 77,000 clones, around 90% observed once, and the top ten hold around 4.4%. The V and J ends lost 0 bases and 10 bases respectively, with 7 bases between them. This CDR3 has 11 residues. CDR1 SGHKS and CDR2 YYEKEE come from the germline V gene (reference sequence). Regarding this clone: Its cognate antigen is unknown.

Study-wide results and limits: Still undetermined is the antigen specificity of the expanded peripheral T cells. The study found that CD8+ T cells averaged more expanded clones than CD4+. With doses of 0.1 to 3.0 mg/kg, CD4+ and CD8+ blood T cells had undergone clonal expansion by week 6.

Samples of blood were obtained at baseline, on cycle 4 day 1, and on cycle 7 day 1. The sequenced sample was CD4+ or CD8+ T cells sorted from blood, obtained in a trial of the OX40 agonist ivuxolimab. This chain connects TRBV5-5 to TRBJ1-2; D might be TRBD1 (6 bases). This TCR was recovered from an adult with an advanced solid tumor such as melanoma, head and neck, liver or kidney cancer. This CDR3 is CASSLGDIYTF. CDR3 nucleotides: TGTGCCAGCAGCTTGGGGGACATCTACACCTTC.